A selection of T cell receptor beta chains follows, all from one sample in a study of control samples from healthy donors and cancer patients. The protocol was immunoSEQ multiplex PCR, while the TCRdb copy is restricted to in-frame clones and leaves out a portion. The data contain over 120,000 clones, approximately 91% of them singletons. Input material: blood. The receptors stem from a man aged 30 to 45 in good health. CDR3s include the opening cysteine and the closing phenylalanine or tryptophan. D genes are given only for firm matches. Clone size is given for some rows only: seen once, a few or many times, or a class if the clone is expanded.

clone_size	v_call	j_call	d_call	cdr3_aa	cdr3_nt
NA	TRBV6-6	TRBJ2-7	NA	CASSFGTNYEQYF	TGTGCCAGCAGTTTCGGGACAAACTACGAGCAGTACTTC
NA	TRBV27	TRBJ2-3	NA	CASSTHPSTDTQYF	TGTGCCAGCAGTACTCACCCAAGCACAGATACGCAGTATTTT
NA	TRBV9	TRBJ2-4	TRBD2	CASSVAGGGKNIQYF	TGTGCCAGCAGCGTAGCTGGCGGGGGAAAAAACATTCAGTACTTC
NA	TRBV7-8	TRBJ2-7	NA	CASSGRQDEQYF	TGTGCCAGCAGCGGACGACAGGACGAGCAGTACTTC
NA	TRBV29-1	TRBJ1-2	TRBD1	CSVAGGWGYTF	TGCAGCGTTGCAGGGGGATGGGGCTACACCTTC
NA	TRBV4-2	TRBJ2-7	NA	CASRVGQASYEQYF	TGTGCCAGCAGAGTGGGGCAGGCCTCCTACGAGCAGTACTTC
NA	TRBV19	TRBJ2-7	TRBD2	CASSTMTSGVGEQYF	TGTGCCAGTAGTACCATGACTAGCGGGGTAGGTGAGCAGTACTTC
few	TRBV7-9	TRBJ1-4	TRBD1	CASSLGTGGEKLFF	TGTGCCAGCAGCTTAGGGACAGGGGGTGAAAAACTGTTTTTT
NA	TRBV30	TRBJ2-1	TRBD1	CAWSYLEDREFF	TGTGCCTGGAGTTATCTGGAGGACAGGGAGTTCTTC
NA	TRBV2	TRBJ2-1	NA	CASSEASNEQFF	TGTGCCAGCAGTGAAGCGAGCAATGAGCAGTTCTTC
NA	TRBV7-6	TRBJ2-7	TRBD2	CASSSGTSGGPTYEQYF	TGTGCCAGCAGCTCGGGGACTAGCGGGGGGCCGACCTACGAGCAGTACTTC
few	TRBV5-1	TRBJ2-3	TRBD2	CASSRGLAGGPLSDTQYF	TGCGCCAGCAGCCGCGGACTAGCGGGGGGGCCGTTATCCGATACGCAGTATTTT
NA	TRBV30	TRBJ2-2	TRBD2	CAWGLAGGGPGELFF	TGTGCCTGGGGACTAGCGGGCGGGGGGCCCGGGGAGCTGTTTTTT
NA	TRBV30	TRBJ1-1	NA	CAWSWATEAFF	TGTGCCTGGAGTTGGGCGACTGAAGCTTTCTTT
once	TRBV7-9	TRBJ2-7	NA	CASSSDPAYEQYF	TGTGCCAGCAGCTCTGACCCCGCCTACGAGCAGTACTTC
NA	TRBV19	TRBJ2-4	NA	CASSIATLGSNIQYF	TGTGCCAGTAGTATAGCAACTCTAGGTTCGAACATTCAGTACTTC
once	TRBV5-1	TRBJ2-3	TRBD2	CASSPAGGADTQYF	TGCGCCAGCAGCCCAGCGGGGGGCGCAGATACGCAGTATTTT
once	TRBV5-1	TRBJ1-6	NA	CASSLDGGNSPLHF	TGCGCCAGCAGCTTGGACGGAGGAAATTCACCCCTCCACTTT
NA	TRBV12-3/TRBV12-4	TRBJ1-2	TRBD1	CASSDRVPGYTF	TGTGCCAGCAGTGACAGGGTCCCGGGCTACACCTTC
NA	TRBV9	TRBJ2-1	NA	CASSVGISTPSGDEQFF	TGTGCCAGCAGCGTAGGGATTTCAACACCGAGTGGGGATGAGCAGTTCTTC
NA	TRBV7-3	TRBJ1-2	NA	CASSLYAGYGYTF	TGTGCCAGCAGCTTATATGCCGGGTATGGCTACACCTTC
few	TRBV2	TRBJ1-5	NA	CASRTGLEFGNQPQHF	TGTGCCAGCAGGACAGGCCTGGAATTTGGCAATCAGCCCCAGCATTTT
NA	TRBV24-1	TRBJ1-5	NA	CATSGNRDNQPQHF	TGTGCCACCAGTGGTAACAGGGACAATCAGCCCCAGCATTTT
NA	TRBV5-1	TRBJ1-5	NA	CASSLTGSNQPQHF	TGCGCCAGCAGCTTGACAGGGAGCAATCAGCCCCAGCATTTT
NA	TRBV6-1	TRBJ2-7	NA	CASSEGWGLDGYEQYF	TGTGCCAGCAGTGAAGGATGGGGACTTGACGGGTACGAGCAGTACTTC
NA	TRBV5-4	TRBJ2-3	NA	CASSLADTQYF	TGTGCCAGCAGCTTGGCAGATACGCAGTATTTT
NA	TRBV27	TRBJ1-4	TRBD1	CASSSIETGYEKLFF	TGTGCCAGCAGTTCGATAGAGACAGGGTATGAAAAACTGTTTTTT
NA	TRBV5-1	TRBJ2-3	NA	CASSLPDPSTDTQYF	TGCGCCAGCAGCTTGCCCGACCCTAGCACAGATACGCAGTATTTT
NA	TRBV10-3	TRBJ1-2	NA	CAIGSQGQYTF	TGTGCCATCGGTTCCCAGGGGCAGTACACCTTC
few	TRBV4-1	TRBJ1-2	TRBD1	CASSDPGQSNYGYTF	TGCGCCAGCAGCGATCCGGGACAGAGTAACTATGGCTACACCTTC
NA	TRBV11-2	TRBJ2-7	TRBD2	CASSRAGAGYEQYF	TGTGCCAGCAGCCGAGCCGGAGCGGGGTACGAGCAGTACTTC
NA	TRBV5-4	TRBJ2-3	TRBD2	CASSSGGPRTDTQYF	TGTGCCAGCAGCTCGGGGGGGCCCCGCACAGATACGCAGTATTTT
NA	TRBV7-8	TRBJ1-1	NA	CASSLVPGNTEAFF	TGTGCCAGCAGCTTAGTCCCAGGGAACACTGAAGCTTTCTTT